This T cell receptor (beta chain) stems from a study of blood T cell repertoires in COVID-19. For the study at large: There were acute and convalescent COVID-19 samples, and they came from the United States, Italy and Spain. T cells, B-cell-depleted T cells, or PBMCs supplied cDNA or gDNA.

Original handling: For nucleated cells, counts were estimated from reference gene primer amplification. Measured with immunoSEQ multiplex PCR; TCRdb has only the in-frame clones, and not every one. D and trimming were read from the DNA, whereas the V and J calls and clone size are those reported in that table. This sample yields roughly 140,000 clones, of which 70% to 85% are seen a single time; over 5% belongs to the top ten. The TCR originated in a human donor in a cohort sampled during active COVID-19. The sample consisted of peripheral blood.

In DNA, the CDR3 is TGTGCCAGCAGCCTACTGTTTGATACGCAGTATTTT. Its translation is CASSLLFDTQYF. The rearrangement links TRBV5-4 to TRBJ2-3, with D hard to call. The CDR3 sequence is 12 residues long. In germline, CDR1 is SGHNT, CDR2 YYREEE (reference sequence). V lost 4 bases and J lost 6, with 9 bases in between.